The 9 T cell receptor beta chains given below trace back to one sample, sequenced in a study of cytomegalovirus exposure and HLA in healthy donors. PCR was performed using 60 Vbeta and 13 Jbeta primers. Libraries were prepared by immunoSEQ multiplex PCR; TCRdb keeps only in-frame clonotypes and omits some of them. Of 150,000 or so clones listed, about three quarters are singletons. Input material: PBMCs. Source of these receptors: a man between 25 and 39 years old in good health and CMV-seropositive.

This clone was seen only once. V and J are TRBV18 and TRBJ2-1; D unresolved. This CDR3 is built from 14 residues. V shed 7 bases and J shed 5 bases, with 15 bases lying between them. Germline lookup yields CDR1 KGHSH and CDR2 LQKENI. The CDR3 loop is CASYTPHADNEQFF. In nucleotides, the CDR3 is TGTGCCAGCTACACACCACACGCGGACAATGAGCAGTTCTTC.

Only a few counts were recorded for this clone. The J gene is TRBJ1-5, the V gene TRBV28; TRBD1 matches 7 bases. The germline V gene has CDR1 MDHEN and CDR2 SYDVKM. The CDR3 runs to 15 residues. The V gene end was trimmed by 7 bases and the J gene end by 4 bases; junction bases not matched to a gene: 10. The CDR3 here is CASITGQATNQPQHF. Written as DNA, the CDR3 is TGTGCCAGCATCACCGGACAGGCCACTAATCAGCCCCAGCATTTT.

This clone was counted only a few times. This sequence joins TRBV9 and TRBJ2-3; 8 bases are shared with TRBD2. The CDR3 extends over 14 amino acids. The trim removed 4 bases at V and 3 bases at J, leaving 4 bases unmatched. Germline loops: CDR1 SGDLS, CDR2 YYNGEE. The CDR3 region has the DNA TGTGCCAGCAGCCTTACTAGCGGAACAGATACGCAGTATTTT. Translated, it gives CASSLTSGTDTQYF. Full variable domain (rest looked up from reference TRBV9 and TRBJ2-3): DSGVTQTPKHLITATGQRVTLRCSPRSGDLSVYWYQQSLDQGLQFLIQYYNGEERAKGNILERFSAQQFPDLHSELNLSSLELGDSALYFCASSLTSGTDTQYFGPGTRLTVL.

The chain joins TRBV6-6 to TRBJ2-3; TRBD1 agrees at 7 bases. This CDR3 comprises 14 residues. With V trimmed by 11 bases and J by 4 bases, 12 bases remained unmatched. Germline V lookup: CDR1 MNHNY, CDR2 SVGAGI (reference sequence). The CDR3 region has the DNA TGTGCCGCACGGAGAGGGGGCGCTGCAGATACGCAGTATTTT. It translates to CAARRGGAADTQYF.

The gene calls are TRBV7-2 and TRBJ1-1, with 9 bases fitting TRBD1. Germline V gene lookup returns CDR1 SGHTA and CDR2 FQGNSA. CDR3 length: 14 residues. V lost 1 base to trimming and J lost 6 bases; unmatched junction nucleotides: 3. Here the CDR3 reads CASSLVTGGSEAFF. DNA of the CDR3: TGTGCCAGCAGCTTAGTCACAGGGGGCTCTGAAGCTTTCTTT.

The chain recombines TRBV7-3 with TRBJ1-2; D remains unclear. The germline gives CDR1 SGHTA, CDR2 FQGTGA. The CDR3 length is 13 residues. V lost 5 bases to trimming and J lost 0 bases, with 7 bases between them. CDR3 coding DNA: TGTGCCAGCAGCCCGGGGACTAACTATGGCTACACCTTC. It codes for CASSPGTNYGYTF.

This clone was recorded a few times. The genes are TRBV27 and TRBJ2-3; 7 positions match TRBD1. With V trimmed by 9 bases and J by 0 bases, 9 bases remained unmatched. CDR1 is MNHEY and CDR2 is SMNVEV in the germline V gene (reference sequence). The CDR3 has 15 amino acids. CDR3: CASTGTAPSTDTQYF. The CDR3 DNA follows: TGTGCCAGTACGGGGACAGCACCTAGCACAGATACGCAGTATTTT.

This clone was observed a handful of times. The V call is TRBV28, the J call TRBJ2-7, with 7 bases identical to TRBD1. Looked up from germline, CDR1 is MDHEN and CDR2 is SYDVKM. The CDR3 has 15 residues. V gave up 6 bases and J gave up 0 bases; unmatched junction bases: 8. CDR3 DNA sequence: TGTGCCAGCAGCTCTACAGGGGCGATCTCCTACGAGCAGTACTTC. It yields the protein CASSSTGAISYEQYF.

The rearrangement joins TRBV7-9 to TRBJ1-4; TRBD1 aligns across 7 bases. Germline CDR1 SEHNR, CDR2 FQNEAQ (reference sequence). The ends lost 1 base at V and 0 bases at J; junction bases unmatched: 2. The CDR3 sequence is 16 residues long. For the CDR3, the DNA is TGTGCCAGCAGCTTAGGCCAGGGGGCAACTAATGAAAAACTGTTTTTT. Translating it yields CASSLGQGATNEKLFF.